These 3 T cell receptor beta chains were sequenced from one sample in a study of T cell repertoires in cytomegalovirus infection. One entry per CDR3 protein results from TCRdb running MiXCR on the reads. Of under 100,000 distinct CDR3 sequences in the sample, more than 3% are singletons; the top ten hold approximately 4.6%. The sequencing input was PBMCs. The receptors stem from a human donor in good health (CMV status not recorded). Some clones in this sample may be carry-over from other donors' samples.

In its sample, this clonotype was seen many times. This chain uses TRBV7-2 with TRBJ1-1; a possible D gene is TRBD1 (5 bases). The CDR3 runs 15 residues. V shed 5 bases and J shed 3 bases, with 16 bases lying between them. Per germline, CDR1 SGHTA and CDR2 FQGNSA. The CDR3 region has the DNA TGTGCCAGCAGCCCAGGGCGGGGCCGGCACACTGAAGCTTTCTTT. It is translated as CASSPGRGRHTEAFF. The whole variable domain, remainder taken from reference TRBV7-2 and TRBJ1-1, is GAGVSQSPSNKVTEKGKDVELRCDPISGHTALYWYRQSLGQGLEFLIYFQGNSAPDKSGLPSDRFSAERTGGSVSTLTIQRTQQEDSAVYLCASSPGRGRHTEAFFGQGTRLTVV.

The chain uses TRBV19 and TRBJ1-5; weak D call: TRBD1 (5 bases). Germline V CDR1 and CDR2: LNHDA, SQIVND (reference sequence). The CDR3 has 13 amino acids. V gave up 10 bases and J gave up 2 bases, with 12 bases separating them. The CDR3 reads CATLPGGNQPQHF. The CDR3 DNA reads as TGTGCCACACTCCCGGGGGGCAATCAGCCCCAGCATTTT.

In its sample, this clonotype was seen many times. Here the CDR3 reads CSVVPSTDTQYF. The CDR3 nucleotides read TGCAGCGTTGTCCCCAGCACAGATACGCAGTATTTT. The rearrangement links TRBV29-1 to TRBJ2-3, with unresolved D. The CDR3 length is 12 residues. Deletions cut 4 bases from V and 0 bases from J, with 5 bases between. Germline-derived CDR1 and CDR2 are SQVTM and ANQGSEA.